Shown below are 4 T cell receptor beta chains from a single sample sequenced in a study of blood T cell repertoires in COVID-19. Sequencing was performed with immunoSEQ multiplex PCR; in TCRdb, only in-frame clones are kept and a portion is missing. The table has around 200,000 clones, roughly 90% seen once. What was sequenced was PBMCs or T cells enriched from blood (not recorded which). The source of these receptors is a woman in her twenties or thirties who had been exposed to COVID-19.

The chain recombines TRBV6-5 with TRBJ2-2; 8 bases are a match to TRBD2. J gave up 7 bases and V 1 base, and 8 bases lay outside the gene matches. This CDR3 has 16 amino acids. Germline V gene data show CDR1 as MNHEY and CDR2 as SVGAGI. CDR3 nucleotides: TGTGCCAGCAGTTACTGGCCGTTAGCGGGACGCGGGGAGCTGTTTTTT. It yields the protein CASSYWPLAGRGELFF.

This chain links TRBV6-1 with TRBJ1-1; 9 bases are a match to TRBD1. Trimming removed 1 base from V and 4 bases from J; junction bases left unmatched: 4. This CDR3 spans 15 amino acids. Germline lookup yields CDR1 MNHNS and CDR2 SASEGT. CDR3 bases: TGTGCCAGCAGTGAAGGATCGACAGGGGGCACTGAAGCTTTCTTT. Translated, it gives CASSEGSTGGTEAFF.

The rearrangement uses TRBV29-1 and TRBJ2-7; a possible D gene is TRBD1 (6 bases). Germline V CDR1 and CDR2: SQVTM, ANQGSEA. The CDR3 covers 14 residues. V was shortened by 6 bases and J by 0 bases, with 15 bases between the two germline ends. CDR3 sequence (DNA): TGCAGCGTCCTCGGGACAACGAACTCCTACGAGCAGTACTTC. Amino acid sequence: CSVLGTTNSYEQYF.

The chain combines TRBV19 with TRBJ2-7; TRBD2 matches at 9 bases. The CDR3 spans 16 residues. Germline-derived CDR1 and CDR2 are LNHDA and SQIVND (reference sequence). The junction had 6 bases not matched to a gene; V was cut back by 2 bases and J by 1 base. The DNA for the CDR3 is TGTGCCAGTAGTATAAGAGCGGGGGGCCGATCCTACGAGCAGTACTTC. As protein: CASSIRAGGRSYEQYF.